These T cell receptor beta chains were read from a single sample in a study of radiation and T cells in renal cell carcinoma. Produced via immunoSEQ multiplex PCR; TCRdb's table is partial and in-frame only. The repertoire holds about 170,000 clones, with around 89% as singletons. The sample in question was blood, obtained from a patient whose treatment included radiotherapy and nephrectomy. The receptors here all came from a woman aged 50 to 65 with renal cell carcinoma. Each CDR3 is given with its conserved first and last residue. A D gene is named only where the DNA matches it firmly. Only some rows state a clone size, as once, few, many or a class for expanded clones.

V gene: TRBV7-2
clone size: -
D gene: -
J gene: TRBJ1-1
CDR3 DNA: TGTGCCAGCAGCTTGGGTCAGGGTCGGGCTTTCTTT
CDR3 protein: CASSLGQGRAFF

V gene: TRBV19
clone size: -
D gene: TRBD1
J gene: TRBJ2-7
CDR3 DNA: TGTGCCAGTAGGACGGGACAGAGCAACGGCGAGCAGTACTTC
CDR3 protein: CASRTGQSNGEQYF

V gene: TRBV19
clone size: -
D gene: -
J gene: TRBJ2-3
CDR3 DNA: TGTGCCAGTACCCCGACCTCTCGCACAGATACGCAGTATTTT
CDR3 protein: CASTPTSRTDTQYF

V gene: TRBV5-6
clone size: once
D gene: TRBD1
J gene: TRBJ1-4
CDR3 DNA: TGTGCCAGCAGCCTTACGACAGGGCACATGACGGGTAAACTGTTTTTT
CDR3 protein: CASSLTTGHMTGKLFF

V gene: TRBV7-2
clone size: -
D gene: TRBD1
J gene: TRBJ2-7
CDR3 DNA: TGTGCCAGCAGCTCCAGGACAGGGGGCTCTGGTAATTCTGACGAGCAGTACTTC
CDR3 protein: CASSSRTGGSGNSDEQYF

V gene: TRBV7-7
clone size: -
D gene: TRBD1
J gene: TRBJ2-1
CDR3 DNA: TGTGCTAGCAGCTTATCGTGGACAGGTTTCAATGAGCAGTTCTTC
CDR3 protein: CASSLSWTGFNEQFF

V gene: TRBV6-5
clone size: -
D gene: -
J gene: TRBJ2-7
CDR3 DNA: TGTGCCAGCAGTTACGAAGGGACCCCCCGGGACGAGCAGTACTTC
CDR3 protein: CASSYEGTPRDEQYF

V gene: TRBV19
clone size: -
D gene: -
J gene: TRBJ1-1
CDR3 DNA: TGTGCCAGTAGTACCGCACGGAACACTGAAGCTTTCTTT
CDR3 protein: CASSTARNTEAFF

V gene: TRBV19
clone size: -
D gene: -
J gene: TRBJ1-5
CDR3 DNA: TGTGCCAGTAGTATAATCCCAAAGGGACACCGAAATCAGCCCCAGCATTTT
CDR3 protein: CASSIIPKGHRNQPQHF

V gene: TRBV28
clone size: -
D gene: -
J gene: TRBJ1-5
CDR3 DNA: TGTGCCAGCAGTTCCAGGGCTCAGCCCCAGCATTTT
CDR3 protein: CASSSRAQPQHF

V gene: TRBV4-1
clone size: -
D gene: -
J gene: TRBJ1-2
CDR3 DNA: TGCGCCAGCAGCCAAGTTGTAGGTACGCGAGGTGGCTACACCTTC
CDR3 protein: CASSQVVGTRGGYTF

V gene: TRBV7-9
clone size: -
D gene: -
J gene: TRBJ1-2
CDR3 DNA: TGTGCCAGCAGCCCCCCCCGGAGCGACGGCTATGGCTACACCTTC
CDR3 protein: CASSPPRSDGYGYTF

V gene: TRBV29-1
clone size: -
D gene: -
J gene: TRBJ2-1
CDR3 DNA: TGCAGCGTTGAAGGTTCAGGGGGGTGGGGAAACAATGAGCAGTTCTTC
CDR3 protein: CSVEGSGGWGNNEQFF

V gene: TRBV6-5
clone size: -
D gene: TRBD2
J gene: TRBJ2-5
CDR3 DNA: TGTGCCAGCAGTTACAAGCTAGCGGGGGGAGAAGAGACCCAGTACTTC
CDR3 protein: CASSYKLAGGEETQYF

V gene: TRBV6-1
clone size: -
D gene: -
J gene: TRBJ2-7
CDR3 DNA: TGTGCCAGCAAAGGGACATCACCCTACGAGCAGTACTTC
CDR3 protein: CASKGTSPYEQYF

V gene: TRBV6-5
clone size: -
D gene: TRBD1
J gene: TRBJ2-7
CDR3 DNA: TGTGCCAGCAGTTCTCAAAGAGGGGGCTCGCTCTACGAGCAGTACTTC
CDR3 protein: CASSSQRGGSLYEQYF

V gene: TRBV6-5
clone size: -
D gene: -
J gene: TRBJ1-3
CDR3 DNA: TGTGCCAGCAGTTCATGGAGCTCTGGAAACACCATATATTTT
CDR3 protein: CASSSWSSGNTIYF

V gene: TRBV5-5
clone size: -
D gene: -
J gene: TRBJ2-1
CDR3 DNA: TGTGCCAGCACCATCCGGGACGTTTCCTACAATGAGCAGTTCTTC
CDR3 protein: CASTIRDVSYNEQFF

V gene: TRBV7-9
clone size: -
D gene: TRBD1
J gene: TRBJ2-2
CDR3 DNA: TGTGCCAGCAGCCCCCAGACAGGGGGGAGCACCGGGGAGCTGTTTTTT
CDR3 protein: CASSPQTGGSTGELFF

V gene: TRBV9
clone size: -
D gene: -
J gene: TRBJ2-1
CDR3 DNA: TGTGCCAGCAGCGTTTTTGGGACAACCTACAATGAGCAGTTCTTC
CDR3 protein: CASSVFGTTYNEQFF

V gene: TRBV6-6
clone size: -
D gene: TRBD1
J gene: TRBJ2-7
CDR3 DNA: TGTGCCAGCAATTCCAATCCGGGACAGTATTACGAGCAGTACTTC
CDR3 protein: CASNSNPGQYYEQYF

V gene: TRBV7-8
clone size: once
D gene: -
J gene: TRBJ1-6
CDR3 DNA: TGTGCCAGCAGCGCAAGCCGATGGGCTTTCTCCTATAATTCACCCCTCCACTTT
CDR3 protein: CASSASRWAFSYNSPLHF

V gene: TRBV7-2
clone size: -
D gene: TRBD1
J gene: TRBJ1-3
CDR3 DNA: TGTGCCAGCAGCTCGACAGGGGGCTCTGGAAACACCATATATTTT
CDR3 protein: CASSSTGGSGNTIYF

V gene: TRBV4-3
clone size: -
D gene: -
J gene: TRBJ1-2
CDR3 DNA: TGCGCCAGCAGCCAAGAAACCGGGCCAGTAAATTTCCGGTACACCTTC
CDR3 protein: CASSQETGPVNFRYTF

V gene: TRBV7-2
clone size: -
D gene: -
J gene: TRBJ1-2
CDR3 DNA: TGTGCCAGCAGCTTAGCGGCCGGAGCCAGTGGCTACACCTTC
CDR3 protein: CASSLAAGASGYTF

V gene: TRBV12-5
clone size: -
D gene: -
J gene: TRBJ1-2
CDR3 DNA: TGTGCTAGTGGTTTGTACGGATGGAACCGTGGCTACACCTTC
CDR3 protein: CASGLYGWNRGYTF

V gene: TRBV6-5
clone size: -
D gene: -
J gene: TRBJ2-7
CDR3 DNA: TGTGCCAGCAGTCCCACCGGGACGGTCTACGAGCAGTACTTC
CDR3 protein: CASSPTGTVYEQYF

V gene: TRBV6-6
clone size: -
D gene: -
J gene: TRBJ1-1
CDR3 DNA: TGTGCCAGCAGTCCCCGAAAGCTGGACGGGAACACTGAAGCTTTCTTT
CDR3 protein: CASSPRKLDGNTEAFF

V gene: TRBV5-6
clone size: -
D gene: -
J gene: TRBJ1-1
CDR3 DNA: TGTGCCAGCAGCTTGGGGTTTGGGTTCACTGAAGCTTTCTTT
CDR3 protein: CASSLGFGFTEAFF

V gene: TRBV7-2
clone size: once
D gene: TRBD1
J gene: TRBJ1-6
CDR3 DNA: TGTGCCAGCAGCGTACGCCCACAGGGGGGCGGCTCACCCCTCCACTTT
CDR3 protein: CASSVRPQGGGSPLHF

V gene: TRBV10-3
clone size: -
D gene: -
J gene: TRBJ2-7
CDR3 DNA: TGTGCCATCAGTGAGGGCACCTACTACGAGCAGTACTTC
CDR3 protein: CAISEGTYYEQYF

V gene: TRBV9
clone size: -
D gene: -
J gene: TRBJ2-2
CDR3 DNA: TGTGCCAGCAGCGTTGAGTGGAGCACCGGGGAGCTGTTTTTT
CDR3 protein: CASSVEWSTGELFF

V gene: TRBV5-1
clone size: few
D gene: -
J gene: TRBJ2-5
CDR3 DNA: TGCGCCAGCAGCTTGTCAATTGGGCAGGGCCCGTTCCAAGAGACCCAGTACTTC
CDR3 protein: CASSLSIGQGPFQETQYF

V gene: TRBV7-9
clone size: -
D gene: -
J gene: TRBJ1-4
CDR3 DNA: TGTGCCAGCAGCGTCTCGAGACAAGGTACTAATGAAAAACTGTTTTTT
CDR3 protein: CASSVSRQGTNEKLFF

V gene: TRBV7-2
clone size: -
D gene: -
J gene: TRBJ2-2
CDR3 DNA: TGTGCCAGCAGCCGCAACCCTTACATCACACAGGGGGAGCTGTTTTTT
CDR3 protein: CASSRNPYITQGELFF

V gene: TRBV6-5
clone size: few
D gene: -
J gene: TRBJ1-5
CDR3 DNA: TGTGCCAGCAGTTACTCGGCAGGGCGGCAGCCCCAGCATTTT
CDR3 protein: CASSYSAGRQPQHF

V gene: TRBV5-1
clone size: -
D gene: -
J gene: TRBJ1-2
CDR3 DNA: TGCGCCAGCAGACCAAACGGTGGAGGGAATCGGGGCTACACCTTC
CDR3 protein: CASRPNGGGNRGYTF

V gene: TRBV6-6
clone size: -
D gene: -
J gene: TRBJ1-3
CDR3 DNA: TGTGCCAGCAGTTCAAGGAACTCTGGAAACACCATATATTTT
CDR3 protein: CASSSRNSGNTIYF

V gene: TRBV19
clone size: -
D gene: -
J gene: TRBJ1-2
CDR3 DNA: TGTGCCAGTAGCGACCACTCCGAGGCTATCTATGGCTACACCTTC
CDR3 protein: CASSDHSEAIYGYTF

V gene: TRBV21-1
clone size: -
D gene: -
J gene: TRBJ2-5
CDR3 DNA: TGTGCCAGCAGCCCAAACCTATTGGGACACCCTCAAGAGACCCAGTACTTC
CDR3 protein: CASSPNLLGHPQETQYF

V gene: TRBV6-1
clone size: once
D gene: -
J gene: TRBJ2-1
CDR3 DNA: TGTGCCAGCAGCCGGAGTGAGCAGTTCTTC
CDR3 protein: CASSRSEQFF

V gene: TRBV29-1
clone size: -
D gene: -
J gene: TRBJ2-1
CDR3 DNA: TGCAGCGTCGCCCTCGTGGGGATGGGTTCCTACAATGAGCAGTTCTTC
CDR3 protein: CSVALVGMGSYNEQFF

V gene: TRBV7-9
clone size: -
D gene: -
J gene: TRBJ2-1
CDR3 DNA: TGTGCCAGCACCCCTCGCACGAGCTCCTACAATGAGCAGTTCTTC
CDR3 protein: CASTPRTSSYNEQFF

V gene: TRBV7-9
clone size: once
D gene: -
J gene: TRBJ2-7
CDR3 DNA: TGTGCCAGCAGCCCTAGTACGCTCTACGAGCAGTACTTC
CDR3 protein: CASSPSTLYEQYF

V gene: TRBV28
clone size: -
D gene: TRBD2
J gene: TRBJ2-2
CDR3 DNA: TGTGCCAGCAGGGGGACTAGCGTTAGGGAGCTGTTTTTT
CDR3 protein: CASRGTSVRELFF